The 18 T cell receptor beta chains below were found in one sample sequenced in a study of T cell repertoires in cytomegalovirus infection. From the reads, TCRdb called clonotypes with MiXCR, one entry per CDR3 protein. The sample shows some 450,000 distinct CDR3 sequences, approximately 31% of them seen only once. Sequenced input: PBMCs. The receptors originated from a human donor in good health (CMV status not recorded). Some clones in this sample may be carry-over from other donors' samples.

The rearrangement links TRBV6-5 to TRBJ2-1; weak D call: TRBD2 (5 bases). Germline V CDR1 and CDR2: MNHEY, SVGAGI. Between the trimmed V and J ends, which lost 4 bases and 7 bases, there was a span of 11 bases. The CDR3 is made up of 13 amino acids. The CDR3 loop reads CASSSGLKNEQFF. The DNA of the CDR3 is TGTGCCAGCAGTTCCGGACTGAAGAATGAGCAGTTCTTC.

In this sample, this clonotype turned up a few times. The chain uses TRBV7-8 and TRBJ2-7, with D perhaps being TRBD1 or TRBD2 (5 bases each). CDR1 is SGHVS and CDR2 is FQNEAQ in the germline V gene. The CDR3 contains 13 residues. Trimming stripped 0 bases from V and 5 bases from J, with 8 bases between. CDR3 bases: TGTGCCAGCAGCTTAGCGGTGGGGGACGAGCAGTACTTC. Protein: CASSLAVGDEQYF.

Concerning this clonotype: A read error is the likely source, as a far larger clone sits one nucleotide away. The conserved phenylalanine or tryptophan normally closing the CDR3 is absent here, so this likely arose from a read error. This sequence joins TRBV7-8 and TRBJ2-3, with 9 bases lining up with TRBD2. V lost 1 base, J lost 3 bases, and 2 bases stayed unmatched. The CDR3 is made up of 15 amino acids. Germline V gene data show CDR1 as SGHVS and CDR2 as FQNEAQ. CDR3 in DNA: TGTGCCAGCAGCTTAGGTCTAGCGGGGACAGATACGCAGTATTTG. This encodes CASSLGLAGTDTQYL.

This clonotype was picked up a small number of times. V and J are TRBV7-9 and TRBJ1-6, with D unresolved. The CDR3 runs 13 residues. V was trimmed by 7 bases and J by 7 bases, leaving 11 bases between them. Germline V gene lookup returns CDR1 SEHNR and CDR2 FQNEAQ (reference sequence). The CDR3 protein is CASTRGGNSPLHF. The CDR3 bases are TGTGCCAGCACCCGGGGAGGGAATTCACCCCTCCACTTT.

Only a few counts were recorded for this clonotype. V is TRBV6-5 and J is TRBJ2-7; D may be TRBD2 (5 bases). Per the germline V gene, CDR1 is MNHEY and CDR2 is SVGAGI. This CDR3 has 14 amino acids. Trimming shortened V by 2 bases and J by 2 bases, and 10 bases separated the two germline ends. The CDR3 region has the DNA TGTGCCAGCAGTTACGGGAGAGGAGCCTACGAGCAGTACTTC. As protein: CASSYGRGAYEQYF.

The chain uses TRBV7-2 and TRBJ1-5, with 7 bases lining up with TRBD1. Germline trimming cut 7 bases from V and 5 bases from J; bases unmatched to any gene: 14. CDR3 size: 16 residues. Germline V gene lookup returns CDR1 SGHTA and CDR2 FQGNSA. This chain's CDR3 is CASIQIRTGRHQPQHF. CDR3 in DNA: TGTGCCAGCATCCAAATACGGACAGGACGGCATCAGCCCCAGCATTTT.

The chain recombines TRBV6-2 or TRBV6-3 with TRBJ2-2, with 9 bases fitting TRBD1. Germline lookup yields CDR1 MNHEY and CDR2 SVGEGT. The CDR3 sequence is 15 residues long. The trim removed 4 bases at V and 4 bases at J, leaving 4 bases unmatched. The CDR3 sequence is CASSSTGGPTGELFF. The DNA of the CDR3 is TGTGCCAGCAGTTCGACAGGGGGGCCCACCGGGGAGCTGTTTTTT.

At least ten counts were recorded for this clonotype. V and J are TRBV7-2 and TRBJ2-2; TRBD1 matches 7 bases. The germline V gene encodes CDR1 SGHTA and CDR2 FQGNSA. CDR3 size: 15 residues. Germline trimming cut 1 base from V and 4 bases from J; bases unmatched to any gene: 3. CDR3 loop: CASSLVNRGTGELFF. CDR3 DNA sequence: TGTGCCAGCAGCTTAGTGAACAGGGGCACCGGGGAGCTGTTTTTT.

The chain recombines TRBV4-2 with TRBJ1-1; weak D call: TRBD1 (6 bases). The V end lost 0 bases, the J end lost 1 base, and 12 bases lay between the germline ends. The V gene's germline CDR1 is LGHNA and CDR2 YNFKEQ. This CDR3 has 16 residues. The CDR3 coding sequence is TGTGCCAGCAGCCAAGAAACAGGGTTGAAGAACACTGAAGCTTTCTTT. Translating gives CASSQETGLKNTEAFF.

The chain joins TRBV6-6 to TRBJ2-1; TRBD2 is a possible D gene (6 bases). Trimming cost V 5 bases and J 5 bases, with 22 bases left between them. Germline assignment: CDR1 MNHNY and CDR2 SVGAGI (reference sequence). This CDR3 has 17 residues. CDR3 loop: CASSQSALAASNNEQFF. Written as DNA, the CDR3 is TGTGCCAGCAGTCAATCCGCCTTAGCGGCCAGCAACAATGAGCAGTTCTTC.

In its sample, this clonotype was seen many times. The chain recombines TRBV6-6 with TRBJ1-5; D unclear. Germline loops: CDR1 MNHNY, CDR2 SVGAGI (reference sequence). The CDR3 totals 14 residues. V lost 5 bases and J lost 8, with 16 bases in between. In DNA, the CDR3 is TGTGCCAGCAGTATAGGTCAATCATTGGAGCCCCAGCATTTT. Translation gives CASSIGQSLEPQHF.

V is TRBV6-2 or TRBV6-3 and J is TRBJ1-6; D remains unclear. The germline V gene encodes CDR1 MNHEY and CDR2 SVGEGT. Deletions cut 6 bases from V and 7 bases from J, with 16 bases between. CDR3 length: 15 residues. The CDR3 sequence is CASSLDGRTNSPLHF. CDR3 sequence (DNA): TGTGCCAGCAGCCTCGATGGGCGGACGAATTCACCCCTCCACTTT.

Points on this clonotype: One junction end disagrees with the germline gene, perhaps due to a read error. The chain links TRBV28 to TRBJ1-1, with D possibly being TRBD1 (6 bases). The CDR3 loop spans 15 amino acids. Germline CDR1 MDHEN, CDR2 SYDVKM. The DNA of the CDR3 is TGTGCCAGCAGTTTACTAAGGGGCAGGGACACTGTAGCTTTCTTT. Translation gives CASSLLRGRDTVAFF.

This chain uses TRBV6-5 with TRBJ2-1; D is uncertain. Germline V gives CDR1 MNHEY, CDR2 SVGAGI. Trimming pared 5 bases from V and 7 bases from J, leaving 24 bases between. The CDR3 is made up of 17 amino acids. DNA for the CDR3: TGTGCCAGCAGTCCCTCCGTAGGGCGTGTGGCGCGGAATGAGCAGTTCTTC. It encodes CASSPSVGRVARNEQFF.

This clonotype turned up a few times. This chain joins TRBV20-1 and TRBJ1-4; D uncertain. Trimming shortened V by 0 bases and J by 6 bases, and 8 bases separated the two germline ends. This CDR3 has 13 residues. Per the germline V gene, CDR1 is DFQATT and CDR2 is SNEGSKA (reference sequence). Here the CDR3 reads CSAREDHDEKLFF. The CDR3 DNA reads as TGCAGTGCTAGAGAAGACCACGATGAAAAACTGTTTTTT.

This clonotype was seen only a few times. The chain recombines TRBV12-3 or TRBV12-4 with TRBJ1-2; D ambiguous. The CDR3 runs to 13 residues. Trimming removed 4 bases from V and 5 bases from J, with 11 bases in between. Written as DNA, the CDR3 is TGTGCCAGCAGTTATATTCCAGGTTATGGCTACACCTTC. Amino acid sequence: CASSYIPGYGYTF.

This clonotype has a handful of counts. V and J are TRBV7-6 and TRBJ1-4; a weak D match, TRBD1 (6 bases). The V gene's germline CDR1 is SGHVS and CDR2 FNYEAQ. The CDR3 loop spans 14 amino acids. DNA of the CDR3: TGTGCTAGCCCAGTGACAGTGGGGGCGGAAAAACTGTTTTTT. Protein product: CASPVTVGAEKLFF.

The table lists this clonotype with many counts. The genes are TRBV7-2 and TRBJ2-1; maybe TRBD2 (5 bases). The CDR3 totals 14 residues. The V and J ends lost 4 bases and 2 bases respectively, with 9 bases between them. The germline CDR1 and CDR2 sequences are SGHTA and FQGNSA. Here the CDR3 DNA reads TGTGCCAGCAGCTCCCTGACTACCTACAATGAGCAGTTCTTC. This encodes CASSSLTTYNEQFF.